A selection of T cell receptor beta chains follows, all from one sample in a study of blood T cells in healthy people across ages. TCRdb itself ran the 5' RACE reads through MiXCR, one entry per CDR3 protein. This sample has about 1,500,000 distinct CDR3 sequences, with 25% to 30% found just once. The sample comprised blood. These receptors came from a woman aged 25 to 39 in good health. The CDR3 runs from the conserved cysteine through the conserved F or W. Each record gives: clone size, D gene, J gene, V gene, CDR3 DNA, CDR3 protein. A D gene is named only where the DNA matches it firmly. Rows may omit the clone size; those that give it use once, few, many or a size class.

abundance: NA
d_gene: NA
j_gene: TRBJ1-1
v_gene: TRBV29-1
CDR3nt: TGCAGCGATTTCGTATTGACAGTGGAGAACACTGAAGCTTTCTTT
CDR3aa: CSDFVLTVENTEAFF

abundance: many
d_gene: NA
j_gene: TRBJ2-7
v_gene: TRBV12-3/TRBV12-4
CDR3nt: TGTGCCAGCACTCTTGCCGGCAGATCCTACGAGCAGTACTTC
CDR3aa: CASTLAGRSYEQYF

abundance: few
d_gene: NA
j_gene: TRBJ2-3
v_gene: TRBV4-1
CDR3nt: TGCGCCAGCAGCCAAGGTCGCGTGAGCCCCACAGATACGCAGTATTTT
CDR3aa: CASSQGRVSPTDTQYF

abundance: few
d_gene: NA
j_gene: TRBJ1-4
v_gene: TRBV5-1
CDR3nt: TGCGCCAGCAGCTTGGGACAGGTCTCCAATGAAAAACTGTTTTTT
CDR3aa: CASSLGQVSNEKLFF

abundance: NA
d_gene: TRBD1
j_gene: TRBJ1-5
v_gene: TRBV12-3/TRBV12-4
CDR3nt: TGTGCCAGCAGTACAGGGGGCAGCCAGCCCCAGCATTTT
CDR3aa: CASSTGGSQPQHF

abundance: few
d_gene: TRBD1
j_gene: TRBJ2-1
v_gene: TRBV7-8
CDR3nt: TGTGCCAGCAGCTTAGCGACAGGGCGGGAGTTCTTC
CDR3aa: CASSLATGREFF

abundance: many
d_gene: NA
j_gene: TRBJ2-7
v_gene: TRBV12-3/TRBV12-4
CDR3nt: TGTGCCAGCAGTTTAAGGGACATCTCCTACGAGCAGTACTTC
CDR3aa: CASSLRDISYEQYF

abundance: many
d_gene: NA
j_gene: TRBJ1-5
v_gene: TRBV4-1
CDR3nt: TGCGCCAGCAGCCAAGAGGTCAGCAATCAGCCCCAGCATTTT
CDR3aa: CASSQEVSNQPQHF

abundance: NA
d_gene: NA
j_gene: TRBJ2-3
v_gene: TRBV24-1
CDR3nt: TGTGCCACCAGTGATCCGGGGGACGTAAGATCGGAGGATACGCAGTATTTT
CDR3aa: CATSDPGDVRSEDTQYF

abundance: few
d_gene: NA
j_gene: TRBJ1-6
v_gene: TRBV10-3
CDR3nt: TGTGCCATCAGTACAGGAGAAGATTCACCCCTCCACTTT
CDR3aa: CAISTGEDSPLHF

abundance: NA
d_gene: NA
j_gene: TRBJ2-7
v_gene: TRBV20-1
CDR3nt: TGCAGTGCTAGGATTGGGGGGACCGAGCAGTACTTC
CDR3aa: CSARIGGTEQYF

abundance: NA
d_gene: TRBD2
j_gene: TRBJ2-1
v_gene: TRBV5-1
CDR3nt: TGCGCCAGCAGCTCGTCACCCGGGGGGGGCTCGATCGAGCAGTTCTTC
CDR3aa: CASSSSPGGGSIEQFF

abundance: NA
d_gene: NA
j_gene: TRBJ2-1
v_gene: TRBV20-1
CDR3nt: TGCAGTGCTAGAAGGGCGGACGAGCAGTTCTTC
CDR3aa: CSARRADEQFF

abundance: few
d_gene: TRBD2
j_gene: TRBJ2-4
v_gene: TRBV15
CDR3nt: TGTGCCACCCACCCTGGGACTAGCGAGAAAAACATTCAGTACTTC
CDR3aa: CATHPGTSEKNIQYF

abundance: NA
d_gene: NA
j_gene: TRBJ2-2
v_gene: TRBV19
CDR3nt: TGTGCCACCCAAGGCGGACTCCCTTCGACCGGGGAGCTGTTTTTT
CDR3aa: CATQGGLPSTGELFF

abundance: many
d_gene: TRBD2
j_gene: TRBJ2-7
v_gene: TRBV20-1
CDR3nt: TGCAGTGCTAGAGATCTGGGACTAACTGCCTACGAGCAGTACTTC
CDR3aa: CSARDLGLTAYEQYF

abundance: NA
d_gene: TRBD1
j_gene: TRBJ2-4
v_gene: TRBV12-3/TRBV12-4
CDR3nt: TGTGCCGGCAGTCTCGGACAGGGGGCCATTCAGTACTTC
CDR3aa: CAGSLGQGAIQYF

abundance: NA
d_gene: NA
j_gene: TRBJ1-2
v_gene: TRBV20-1
CDR3nt: TGCAGTGCCAGTCGCCCACCGCCTGACTATGGCTACACCTTC
CDR3aa: CSASRPPPDYGYTF